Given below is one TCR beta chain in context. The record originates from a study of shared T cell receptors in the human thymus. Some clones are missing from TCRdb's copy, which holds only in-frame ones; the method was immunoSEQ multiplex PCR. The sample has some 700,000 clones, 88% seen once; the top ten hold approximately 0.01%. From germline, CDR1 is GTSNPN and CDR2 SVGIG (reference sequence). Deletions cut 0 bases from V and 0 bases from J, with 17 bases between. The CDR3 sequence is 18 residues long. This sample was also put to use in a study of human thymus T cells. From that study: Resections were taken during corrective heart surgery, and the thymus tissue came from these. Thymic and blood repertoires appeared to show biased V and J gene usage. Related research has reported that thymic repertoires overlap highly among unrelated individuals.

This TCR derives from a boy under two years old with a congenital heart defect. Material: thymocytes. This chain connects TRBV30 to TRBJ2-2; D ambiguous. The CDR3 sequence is CAWSVRRSASANTGELFF. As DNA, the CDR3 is TGTGCCTGGAGTGTGCGTAGGAGCGCCAGCGCGAACACCGGGGAGCTGTTTTTT.